These T cell receptor beta chains were read from a single sample in a study of OX40 agonist ivuxolimab in advanced cancers. The method was immunoSEQ multiplex PCR; TCRdb's version includes in-frame clones alone and lacks a portion of them. The sample records about 26,000 clones, 88% being singletons. The source material was CD4+ or CD8+ T cells sorted from blood, sampled in a trial of the OX40 agonist ivuxolimab. All receptors come from an adult with an advanced solid tumor such as melanoma, head and neck, liver or kidney cancer. Both conserved end residues are part of each CDR3. D genes are given only for firm matches. Clone size is not always given. Where it is, it says once, few, many or a class for expanded clones.

TRBV2	TRBJ2-7	NA	TRBD1	CASSGPPDRVEYEQYF	TGTGCCAGCAGTGGGCCCCCGGACAGGGTGGAGTACGAGCAGTACTTC
TRBV7-3	TRBJ2-3	NA	NA	CASSLGTDTQYF	TGTGCCAGCAGCTTGGGGACAGATACGCAGTATTTT
TRBV27	TRBJ2-2	NA	TRBD2	CASSSSPGGAGELFF	TGTGCCAGCAGTTCAAGTCCCGGGGGGGCCGGGGAGCTGTTTTTT
TRBV27	TRBJ1-1	NA	NA	CDSSSPGGMSFF	TGTGACAGCAGTTCCCCGGGGGGTATGTCTTTCTTT
TRBV7-9	TRBJ2-7	NA	NA	CASRNTSTGEQYF	TGTGCCAGCAGAAATACTAGTACTGGCGAGCAGTACTTC
TRBV12-2	TRBJ2-7	NA	NA	CASRLVKEQYF	TGTGCAAGTCGCTTAGTAAAAGAGCAGTACTTC
TRBV19	TRBJ2-7	NA	TRBD2	CASSIGFLAGGHSYEQYF	TGTGCCAGTAGTATCGGATTTCTAGCGGGAGGGCACTCCTACGAGCAGTACTTC
TRBV4-2	TRBJ1-1	few	NA	CASSQGSGLREAFF	TGTGCCAGCAGCCAAGGAAGCGGGTTACGTGAAGCTTTCTTT
TRBV6-5	TRBJ2-7	once	NA	CASSHTDRQSYEQYF	TGTGCCAGCAGTCATACAGACAGGCAGTCCTACGAGCAGTACTTC
TRBV11-2	TRBJ2-7	once	TRBD2	CASSSLAGGISYEQYF	TGTGCCAGCAGCTCGCTAGCGGGAGGTATCTCCTACGAGCAGTACTTC
TRBV6-4	TRBJ2-3	few	TRBD1	CASSSGTGDSDTQYF	TGTGCCAGCAGCTCCGGGACAGGGGACTCAGATACGCAGTATTTT
TRBV14	TRBJ2-2	NA	NA	CASTESQGLYTGELFF	TGTGCCAGCACCGAATCCCAGGGGCTATACACCGGGGAGCTGTTTTTT
TRBV29-1	TRBJ2-5	NA	TRBD1	CSVEGLFRQGADPQETQYF	TGCAGCGTTGAAGGGCTTTTTCGGCAGGGGGCTGATCCACAAGAGACCCAGTACTTC
TRBV6-6	TRBJ2-7	NA	NA	CASSDTPGYEQYF	TGTGCCAGCAGTGACACACCCGGCTACGAGCAGTACTTC
TRBV5-1	TRBJ2-2	few	TRBD1	CASRKTGGPSGELFF	TGCGCCAGCAGAAAGACAGGGGGGCCTTCCGGGGAGCTGTTTTTT